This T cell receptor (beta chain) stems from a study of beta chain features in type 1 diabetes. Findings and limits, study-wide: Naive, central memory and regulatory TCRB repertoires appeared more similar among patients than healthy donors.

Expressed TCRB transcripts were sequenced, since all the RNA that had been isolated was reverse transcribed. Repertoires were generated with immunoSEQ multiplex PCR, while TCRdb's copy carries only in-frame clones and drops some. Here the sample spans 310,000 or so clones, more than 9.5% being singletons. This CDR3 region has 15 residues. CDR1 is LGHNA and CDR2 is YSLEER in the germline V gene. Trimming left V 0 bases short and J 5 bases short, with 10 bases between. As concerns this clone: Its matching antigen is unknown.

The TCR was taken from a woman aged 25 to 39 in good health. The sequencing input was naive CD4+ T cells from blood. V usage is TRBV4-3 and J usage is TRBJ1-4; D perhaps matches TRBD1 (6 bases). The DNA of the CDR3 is TGCGCCAGCAGCCAAGAGGCAGGGGTAAATGAAAAACTGTTTTTT. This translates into CASSQEAGVNEKLFF.